The rows below give T cell receptor beta chains drawn from one sample of a study of T cells in localized non-small cell lung cancer. Assay: immunoSEQ multiplex PCR; the TCRdb copy retains only in-frame clones and omits some. The table lists several hundred clones, about 21% of them singletons, with about 20% in the top ten. The sequenced sample was normal lung tissue next to the tumor, obtained before any cancer treatment. These receptors were taken from a man aged 35 to 70 with stage II lung adenocarcinoma. The CDR3 runs from the conserved cysteine through the conserved F or W. The order of the fields is CDR3 protein, CDR3 DNA, clone size, V gene, D gene, J gene. A D gene is named only where the DNA matches it firmly. Clone size is stated in some rows and not others, as once, few, many or a class when expanded.

CASSLSRYEQYF | TGTGCCAGCAGTTTATCCCGTTACGAGCAGTACTTC | NA | TRBV28 | NA | TRBJ2-7
CASSYGTSGVGTQYF | TGCGCCAGCAGCTACGGGACTAGCGGGGTCGGGACCCAGTACTTC | NA | TRBV5-1 | TRBD2 | TRBJ2-5
CASSLDNRGTEAFF | TGTGCCAGCAGCTTAGACAACAGAGGCACTGAAGCTTTCTTT | large | TRBV11-3 | NA | TRBJ1-1
CASTATGGNNSPLHF | TGTGCCAGCACCGCCACAGGGGGGAATAATTCACCCCTCCACTTT | NA | TRBV12-5 | TRBD1 | TRBJ1-6
CASSEVAGGIRAFF | TGTGCCAGCAGTGAAGTTGCAGGGGGGATTCGAGCTTTCTTT | large | TRBV6-1 | TRBD1 | TRBJ1-1
CASSLAGSYQGETQYF | TGTGCCAGCAGCTTAGCGGGGTCCTATCAGGGAGAGACCCAGTACTTC | NA | TRBV7-5 | NA | TRBJ2-5
CASSQADLFTYNEQFF | TGCGCCAGCAGCCAGGCCGACTTATTTACCTACAATGAGCAGTTCTTC | NA | TRBV1 | NA | TRBJ2-1
CASSNRGNTIYF | TGTGCCAGTAGTAATCGGGGAAACACCATATATTTT | NA | TRBV19 | NA | TRBJ1-3
CAMPTRNRVTEAFF | TGTGCCATGCCGACCCGGAACAGGGTCACTGAAGCTTTCTTT | NA | TRBV6-8 | NA | TRBJ1-1
CASVGVLLAVGGNTQYF | TGTGCCAGCGTGGGAGTTCTACTAGCGGTAGGGGGGAATACGCAGTATTTT | few | TRBV9 | TRBD2 | TRBJ2-3
CASSLMRATNLFF | TGTGCCAGCAGTTTGATGCGGGCTACTAACCTGTTCTTC | few | TRBV28 | NA | TRBJ2-1
CASSPRDRLNEKLFF | TGTGCCAGTAGCCCGAGGGACAGGCTGAATGAAAAACTGTTTTTT | few | TRBV19 | TRBD1 | TRBJ1-4
CASSYRRGLSSYEQYF | TGTGCCAGCAGTTACCGACGCGGTCTCTCATCCTACGAGCAGTACTTC | few | TRBV6-8 | NA | TRBJ2-7
CASSKDRGPSEKLFF | TGTGCCAGCAGCAAGGACAGGGGTCCTTCTGAAAAACTGTTTTTT | large | TRBV11-3 | TRBD1 | TRBJ1-4
CASSVGVRPNTGELFF | TGTGCCAGCAGCGTAGGTGTCAGACCGAACACCGGGGAGCTGTTTTTT | medium-sized | TRBV9 | NA | TRBJ2-2
CASSQGGAPYNEQFF | TGCGCCAGCAGCCAAGGGGGGGCGCCGTACAATGAGCAGTTCTTC | few | TRBV1 | NA | TRBJ2-1
CAISYDSSGTEAFF | TGTGCCATCAGTTATGACAGTTCGGGGACTGAAGCTTTCTTT | large | TRBV6-8 | NA | TRBJ1-1
CASSFRSGTAQETQYF | TGTGCCAGCAGCTTTCGGAGCGGGACAGCCCAAGAGACCCAGTACTTC | few | TRBV11-3 | NA | TRBJ2-5
CASSLTGGSNQPQHF | TGTGCCAGCAGCTTGACGGGGGGGAGCAATCAGCCCCAGCATTTT | few | TRBV11-3 | NA | TRBJ1-5
CASRSGTARGETQYF | TGTGCCAGCAGATCAGGGACCGCTCGAGGGGAGACCCAGTACTTC | NA | TRBV6-8 | NA | TRBJ2-5
CASSLRQGNTEAFF | TGCGCCAGCAGCTTGCGGCAGGGGAACACTGAAGCTTTCTTT | NA | TRBV5-1 | NA | TRBJ1-1
CASEGASSTDTQYF | TGTGCGAGCGAAGGGGCCTCAAGCACAGATACGCAGTATTTT | NA | TRBV28 | NA | TRBJ2-3
CASSYQGMVGYGYTF | TGTGCCAGCAGTTATCAGGGTATGGTTGGGTATGGCTACACCTTC | large | TRBV6-8 | NA | TRBJ1-2
CASSLQWGGTDTQYF | TGTGCCAGCTCACTCCAGTGGGGCGGCACAGATACGCAGTATTTT | NA | TRBV18 | NA | TRBJ2-3
CASSAPGTPRTDTQYF | TGTGCCAGCAGCGCTCCCGGGACCCCAAGGACAGATACGCAGTATTTT | large | TRBV9 | NA | TRBJ2-3
CSVQPGSYNEQFF | TGCAGCGTTCAGCCGGGCTCCTACAATGAGCAGTTCTTC | NA | TRBV29-1 | NA | TRBJ2-1
CASSLGGGRMNTEAFF | TGTGCCAGCAGCTTAGGCGGGGGTCGGATGAACACTGAAGCTTTCTTT | few | TRBV11-3 | NA | TRBJ1-1
CASSPSIPGELFF | TGTGCCAGCAGCCCTTCGATCCCCGGGGAGCTGTTTTTT | once | TRBV14 | NA | TRBJ2-2
CAWGSGLSYEQYF | TGTGCCTGGGGTAGCGGGCTTTCCTACGAGCAGTACTTC | once | TRBV30 | TRBD2 | TRBJ2-7
CASSEVRAPPQHF | TGTGCCAGCAGTGAAGTCAGGGCTCCGCCCCAGCATTTT | hyperexpanded | TRBV6-1 | NA | TRBJ1-5
CASSSNPQGEGKGYTF | TGTGCCAGCAGCTCAAACCCACAGGGGGAGGGAAAAGGCTACACCTTC | large | TRBV9 | TRBD1 | TRBJ1-2
CATSRDTGGADTQYF | TGTGCCACCAGCAGAGACACAGGGGGCGCAGATACGCAGTATTTT | NA | TRBV15 | TRBD1 | TRBJ2-3
CASSVGPFNEKLFF | TGTGCCAGCAGCGTGGGACCGTTTAATGAAAAACTGTTTTTT | hyperexpanded | TRBV11-3 | NA | TRBJ1-4
CASCFGGRDDTQYF | TGTGCCAGCTGCTTCGGCGGGAGGGACGATACGCAGTATTTT | hyperexpanded | TRBV28 | TRBD2 | TRBJ2-3
CSVDLGGNTEAFF | TGCAGCGTTGACCTAGGGGGGAACACTGAAGCTTTCTTT | NA | TRBV29-1 | NA | TRBJ1-1
CASSQVPRSSGNTIYF | TGCGCCAGCAGCCAAGTCCCCAGAAGTTCTGGAAACACCATATATTTT | NA | TRBV4-1 | NA | TRBJ1-3
CASSLIASGRGEQYF | TGTGCCAGCAGCCTCATAGCTAGCGGGAGAGGCGAGCAGTACTTC | few | TRBV11-3 | TRBD2 | TRBJ2-7
CASSPGDEAFF | TGTGCCAGCAGTCCCGGGGATGAAGCTTTCTTT | few | TRBV6-4 | NA | TRBJ1-1
CASSRDPRDGELFF | TGTGCCAGCAGTCGGGATCCGAGGGACGGGGAGCTGTTTTTT | few | TRBV6-8 | NA | TRBJ2-2
CASRRDMDYGYTF | TGTGCCAGCAGGCGGGATATGGACTATGGCTACACCTTC | NA | TRBV28 | NA | TRBJ1-2
CASSYSSRGDWYEQYF | TGTGCCAGCAGTTACTCTAGTAGGGGCGATTGGTACGAGCAGTACTTC | NA | TRBV6-8 | NA | TRBJ2-7
CASSLSLAGEYEQYF | TGTGCCAGCAGCTTGAGTCTAGCGGGAGAGTACGAGCAGTACTTC | NA | TRBV11-3 | TRBD2 | TRBJ2-7
CAWSARQGFTNTEAFF | TGTGCCTGGAGTGCCCGACAGGGGTTTACGAACACTGAAGCTTTCTTT | NA | TRBV30 | TRBD1 | TRBJ1-1
CASSLPPGARNTEAFF | TGTGCCAGCAGCTTGCCCCCCGGTGCGAGGAACACTGAAGCTTTCTTT | medium-sized | TRBV11-3 | NA | TRBJ1-1
CASSRQGVQSTGELFF | TGTGCCAGCTCACGACAGGGGGTCCAAAGCACCGGGGAGCTGTTTTTT | NA | TRBV18 | TRBD1 | TRBJ2-2
CASGQGASPLHF | TGTGCCAGTGGACAGGGGGCTTCACCCCTCCACTTT | NA | TRBV19 | TRBD1 | TRBJ1-6
CASSDWTGLTEAFF | TGTGCCAGCAGTGACTGGACAGGGCTCACTGAAGCTTTCTTT | large | TRBV6-8 | TRBD1 | TRBJ1-1
CSAGEGGAGSDTQYF | TGCAGCGCCGGGGAGGGCGGTGCAGGGTCAGATACGCAGTATTTT | NA | TRBV29-1 | TRBD2 | TRBJ2-3
CASSDEGQGYSPLHF | TGTGCCAGCAGTGACGAGGGCCAGGGGTATTCACCCCTCCACTTT | NA | TRBV25-1 | NA | TRBJ1-6
CASSPRPGTAGNQPQHF | TGTGCCAGCTCACCACGACCCGGGACAGCGGGCAATCAGCCCCAGCATTTT | NA | TRBV18 | TRBD1 | TRBJ1-5
CASRKQGGYNTEAFF | TGCGCCAGCAGGAAACAGGGGGGTTATAACACTGAAGCTTTCTTT | NA | TRBV5-1 | TRBD1 | TRBJ1-1
CASSLDIPTTDTQYF | TGTGCCAGCTCACTAGACATACCCACCACAGATACGCAGTATTTT | few | TRBV18 | NA | TRBJ2-3
CAISETGRGREKLFF | TGTGCCATCAGCGAAACAGGGCGGGGAAGGGAAAAACTGTTTTTT | large | TRBV6-8 | NA | TRBJ1-4
CASRFTGSAGANVLTF | TGTGCCAGTAGGTTTACAGGGAGCGCTGGGGCCAACGTCCTGACTTTC | NA | TRBV19 | NA | TRBJ2-6
CASSEGAFGSGANVLTF | TGTGCCAGCAGCGAAGGGGCATTCGGCTCTGGGGCCAACGTCCTGACTTTC | large | TRBV11-3 | NA | TRBJ2-6